Described below is a single T cell receptor (beta chain) sequence and its context. No cognate antigen has been identified for it. CDR3 length: 12 amino acids, cysteine to phenylalanine. No DNA was logged. For CDR1 and CDR2, the germline V gene lists SGHRS and YFSETQ. Sequencer: NextSeq 550. The Human TCR Profiling Kit (MiLaboratory) was used to prepare UMI-labeled 5' RACE TRB cDNA libraries. The full amount of extracted RNA was used for cDNA synthesis, and the full amount of resulting cDNA was used for PCR amplification. Libraries were prepared in parallel using an identical number of PCR cycles. In the source study's methods: With a requirement of at least two reads per UMI, MIGEC and MiXCR extracted about 52,000 +/- 9,100 unique UMI-labeled TRB cDNA molecules per library. Each library averaged roughly 40,000 +/- 10,000 functional in-frame TRB CDR3 nucleotide clonotypes without stop codons. After downsampling to 5000 UMI-labeled TRB molecules per sample, diversity metrics, including normalized Shannon-Wiener and Chao1, were computed in VDJtools. VDJtools computed clonotype-size-weighted physicochemical properties of the central five CDR3 residues: interaction energy, strength, volume and Kidera factor 4. Based on TCRdb reprocessing of the reads, there is one entry per CDR3 protein sequence, and DNA is missing. TCRdb's processing, not the study's, gives the V and J calls here. The table for this sample records approximately 98,000 distinct CDR3 sequences. Roughly 0.99% of the sample is taken by the ten largest.

This entry belongs to a study of CXCR3-negative and CXCR3-positive naive CD8 T cells (dated by TCRdb to about 2019). About the investigation overall: In total, some 140 million TRB reads were obtained, or roughly 1.5 +/- 0.3 million reads per library. The diversity and physicochemical repertoire analyses included some 11 donors pooled from two independent experiments. Naive subsets from five or six donors and memory cells from 3 donors were included in the TRBV-TRBJ cluster analysis. The investigation overall reported the following: CXCR3 expression partially decreased after cryopreservation, so most assays used freshly isolated PBMCs. Compared with CXCR3-negative naive cells, CXCR3-positive naive cells had TRB CDR3s with higher hydrophobicity (lower Kidera factor 4), lower energy, and higher strength and volume indices. Similar TRBV-TRBJ usage was shown by naive CXCR3-negative and CXCR3-positive cells from the same donor, whereas distinct patterns were shown by memory cells. Because surface CD5, which has been linked to self-reactivity in mice, was comparable between naive subsets, TCR interaction strength was also inferred from TRB CDR3 physicochemical properties. Comparably high repertoire diversity was found in both naive subsets, whereas much lower repertoire diversity was found in memory CD8+ T cells.

For every CD8+ T cell subset, 300,000 cells were flow-sorted straight into RLT lysis buffer, and each subset was sorted in triplicate. To keep memory contaminants out, a stringent definition of naive CD8+ T cells was applied: CD45RO-CCR7+CD27+CD95-. Using standard density gradient centrifugation, peripheral blood mononuclear cells were isolated from buffy coats. A FACSAria III was used to flow-sort naive CXCR3-negative and CXCR3-positive CD8+ T cells. Total RNA was extracted from sorted cells using an RNeasy Mini Kit. The sequence was collected from a human donor in good health. Some clones in this sample may be carry-over from other donors' samples. The V gene is TRBV5-1 and the J gene is TRBJ1-2. Sequencing input: naive CXCR3+ CD8+ T cells from blood. Interpreted using the paper, the cell subset or site label stands for: CD45RO-CCR7+CD27+CD95- naive CD8+ T cells expressing CXCR3 (TNR3+). The CDR3 is CASSSDAWGYTF.